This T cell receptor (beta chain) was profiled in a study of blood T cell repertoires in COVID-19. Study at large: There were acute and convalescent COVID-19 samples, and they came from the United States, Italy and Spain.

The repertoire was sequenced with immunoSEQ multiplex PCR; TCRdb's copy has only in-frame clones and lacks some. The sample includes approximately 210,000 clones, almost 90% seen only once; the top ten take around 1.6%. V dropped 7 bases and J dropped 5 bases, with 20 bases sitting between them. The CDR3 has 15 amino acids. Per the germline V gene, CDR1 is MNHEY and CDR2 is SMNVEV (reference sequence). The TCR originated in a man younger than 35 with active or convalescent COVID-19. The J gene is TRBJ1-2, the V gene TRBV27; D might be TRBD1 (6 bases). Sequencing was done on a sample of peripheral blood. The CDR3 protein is CASTLSRGARYGYTF. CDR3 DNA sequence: TGTGCCAGCACCTTATCGCGGGGGGCGAGGTATGGCTACACCTTC.